The 29 T cell receptor beta chains below were found in one sample sequenced in a study of blood T cell repertoires in COVID-19. The assay was immunoSEQ multiplex PCR, and TCRdb's table has in-frame clones only and misses some. This sample has about 480,000 clones, with 75% to 90% found just once. Input material: peripheral blood. The receptor set was obtained from a young man with COVID-19, enrolled during active disease.

The chain has TRBV29-1 and TRBJ2-7; D gene ambiguous. V was trimmed by 4 bases and J by 0 bases, leaving 13 bases between them. The germline CDR1 and CDR2 sequences are SQVTM and ANQGSEA. This CDR3 has 14 amino acids. As DNA, the CDR3 is TGCAGCGTTGCCCCCCGAGCTAGCTCCTACGAGCAGTACTTC. Protein sequence: CSVAPRASSYEQYF.

The chain recombines TRBV19 with TRBJ2-1, with TRBD2 identical over 7 bases. The trim removed 7 bases at V and 7 bases at J, leaving 7 bases unmatched. The CDR3 contains 13 residues. Germline values: CDR1 LNHDA, CDR2 SQIVND (reference sequence). DNA of the CDR3: TGTGCCAGTATTAGCGGGCCCGATAATGAGCAGTTCTTC. Protein sequence: CASISGPDNEQFF.

The chain employs TRBV23-1 and TRBJ2-5; tentatively, D is TRBD1 (5 bases). TRBV23-1 is an open reading frame, and its role is uncertain. Trimming removed 0 bases at V and 4 bases at J, with 12 bases between. The CDR3 sequence is 15 residues long. CDR3 sequence (DNA): TGCGCCAGCAGTCAATCGTTAGGGGATCGAGAGACCCAGTACTTC. Translated: CASSQSLGDRETQYF.

The genes are TRBV29-1 and TRBJ1-2; D remains unclear. This CDR3 spans 11 amino acids. Germline loops: CDR1 SQVTM, CDR2 ANQGSEA. CDR3 amino acids: CSIAVNYGYTF. CDR3 nucleotides: TGCAGTATCGCAGTTAACTATGGCTACACCTTC.

The rearrangement links TRBV5-1 to TRBJ2-7; possible D gene TRBD2, 6 bases. The V end was cut by 3 bases, the J end by 5 bases, with 15 bases between. Germline lookup yields CDR1 SGHRS and CDR2 YFSETQ. This CDR3 spans 14 amino acids. The CDR3 region is CASSSPRDSDEQYF. The DNA of the CDR3 is TGCGCCAGCAGCTCCCCCCGGGACTCTGACGAGCAGTACTTC.

The CDR3 sequence is CASSRGLAGTGELFF. Written as DNA, the CDR3 is TGTGCCAGCAGCCGGGGACTAGCCGGGACCGGGGAGCTGTTTTTT. The chain employs TRBV5-4 and TRBJ2-2, with 9 bases fitting TRBD2. This CDR3 spans 15 amino acids. The junction had 6 bases not matched to a gene; V was cut back by 4 bases and J by 5 bases. Germline CDR1 is SGHNT and CDR2 is YYREEE (reference sequence).

On this clone itself: Within the sample, other DNA sequences also encode this same CDR3. The CDR3 region has the DNA TGTGCCAGCAGCCAGGCTTCCTACGAGCAGTACTTC. It specifies CASSQASYEQYF. V usage is TRBV3-1 (or the pseudogene TRBV3-2) and J usage is TRBJ2-7; D remains ambiguous. Deletions cut 3 bases from V and 1 base from J, with 4 bases between. CDR3 length: 12 amino acids. CDR1 LGHDT and CDR2 YNNKEL come from the germline V gene (reference sequence).

The chain uses TRBV25-1 and TRBJ2-1; a possible D gene is TRBD2 (5 bases). Germline V gene sequence: CDR1 MGHDK, CDR2 SYGVNS. The CDR3 runs to 16 residues. V was shortened by 7 bases and J by 0 bases, with 16 bases between the two germline ends. CDR3 loop: CASNRQVAISYNEQFF. For the CDR3, the DNA is TGTGCCAGCAATAGGCAAGTAGCGATCTCCTACAATGAGCAGTTCTTC.

The chain is built from TRBV9 and TRBJ2-3, with 9 bases identical to TRBD1. The V gene end was trimmed by 0 bases and the J gene end by 7 bases; junction bases not matched to a gene: 9. Germline V gene data show CDR1 as SGDLS and CDR2 as YYNGEE. The CDR3 runs 16 residues. DNA of the CDR3: TGTGCCAGCAGCGTAGTCCCCCCGGGACAGGGAAATACGCAGTATTTT. The encoded protein is CASSVVPPGQGNTQYF.

The chain joins TRBV27 to TRBJ2-5; D perhaps matches TRBD1 (5 bases). This CDR3 contains 15 residues. Germline lookup yields CDR1 MNHEY and CDR2 SMNVEV (reference sequence). V was cut by 4 bases and J by 3 bases, with 15 bases left in between. CDR3 in DNA: TGTGCCAGCAGTTCCGCATTGGGCAGGGAAGAGACCCAGTACTTC. This translates into CASSSALGREETQYF.

CDR3 in DNA: TGTGCCAGTATTCAACAGGGGGACCCATCAACTAATGAAAAACTGTTTTTT. As protein: CASIQQGDPSTNEKLFF. V gene TRBV19 combines with J gene TRBJ1-4, with 8 positions matching TRBD1. Per the germline V gene, CDR1 is LNHDA and CDR2 is SQIVND (reference sequence). V lost 7 bases and J lost 0; bases outside the gene matches: 10. The CDR3 loop spans 17 amino acids. Full variable domain (missing parts from reference TRBV19 and TRBJ1-4): DGGITQSPKYLFRKEGQNVTLSCEQNLNHDAMYWYRQDPGQGLRLIYYSQIVNDFQKGDIAEGYSVSREKKESFPLTVTSAQKNPTAFYLCASIQQGDPSTNEKLFFGSGTQLSVL.

This chain connects TRBV6-1 to TRBJ2-6, with 11 bases matching TRBD1. The ends lost 0 bases at V and 0 bases at J; junction bases unmatched: 19. The CDR3 has 24 residues. Germline V lookup: CDR1 MNHNS, CDR2 SASEGT. CDR3 nucleotides: TGTGCCAGCAGTGAAGCAAGGACAGGGGGCGCTTCCGTTCGCACCTTCTCTGGGGCCAACGTCCTGACTTTC. This encodes CASSEARTGGASVRTFSGANVLTF.

The chain joins TRBV2 to TRBJ2-7, with D unclear. V was pared by 4 bases and J by 6 bases, with 16 bases between. The CDR3 sequence is 14 residues long. Germline CDR1 SNHLY, CDR2 FYNNEI. The CDR3 sequence is CASSALQLWSEQYF. The CDR3 nucleotides are TGTGCCAGCAGTGCCCTCCAGCTGTGGAGCGAGCAGTACTTC.

The V gene is TRBV4-1, the J gene TRBJ1-1; no reliable D call. V lost 1 base, J lost 2 bases, and 8 bases lay in between. CDR1 and CDR2 (germline): MGHRA, YSYEKL. The CDR3 is 14 residues long. This chain's CDR3 is CASSQGPVNTEAFF. The CDR3 nucleotides read TGCGCCAGCAGCCAAGGGCCCGTTAACACTGAAGCTTTCTTT.

V usage is TRBV7-2 and J usage is TRBJ2-1, with 8 bases identical to TRBD1. This CDR3 contains 14 residues. V lost 6 bases, J lost 4 bases, and 5 bases stayed unmatched. Germline CDR1 is SGHTA and CDR2 is FQGNSA. In nucleotides, the CDR3 is TGTGCCAGCAGAACCGGGACAGGATACAATGAGCAGTTCTTC. Amino acid sequence: CASRTGTGYNEQFF.

In its sample, this clone was seen once. The chain is built from TRBV4-1 and TRBJ2-1; unclear D gene. From germline, CDR1 is MGHRA and CDR2 YSYEKL. The CDR3 extends over 14 amino acids. Trimming stripped 4 bases from V and 5 bases from J, with 12 bases between. For the CDR3, the DNA is TGCGCCAGCAGCCGCCTGACATCGGACAATGAGCAGTTCTTC. It specifies CASSRLTSDNEQFF.

The sample holds one count of this clone. V is TRBV7-9 and J is TRBJ2-1, with 7 bases matching TRBD2. V gave up 5 bases and J gave up 9 bases; unmatched junction bases: 16. Per the germline V gene, CDR1 is SEHNR and CDR2 is FQNEAQ (reference sequence). The CDR3 runs 16 residues. The CDR3 reads CASSPRFGRPWSEQFF. The DNA of the CDR3 is TGTGCCAGCAGCCCCCGTTTCGGGAGGCCATGGAGTGAGCAGTTCTTC.

The V gene is TRBV5-1, the J gene TRBJ2-5, with TRBD2 as a possible D gene (6 bases). The CDR3 runs to 15 residues. Germline V lookup: CDR1 SGHRS, CDR2 YFSETQ. The germline V and J ends were trimmed by 0 bases and 0 bases, with 9 bases remaining between them. The CDR3 nucleotides are TGCGCCAGCAGCTTGGTTGGGACTTACCAAGAGACCCAGTACTTC. Amino acid sequence: CASSLVGTYQETQYF.

The chain is built from TRBV5-6 and TRBJ2-3, with D possibly TRBD2 on 5 matching bases. V lost 4 bases and J lost 1, with 13 bases in between. Germline CDR1 and CDR2: SGHDT and YYEEEE. This CDR3 is 15 amino acids long. The chain's CDR3 is CASSRAGVRTDTQYF. The CDR3 DNA reads as TGTGCCAGCAGCCGCGCCGGGGTGCGCACAGATACGCAGTATTTT.

This chain connects TRBV4-1 to TRBJ1-1; the match to TRBD1 covers 12 bases. Per germline, CDR1 MGHRA and CDR2 YSYEKL. With 0 bases clipped from V and 3 bases from J, the junction kept 2 bases outside the gene matches. The length of the CDR3 is 16 residues. CDR3 DNA: TGCGCCAGCAGCCAAGAAGGGACAGGGGGCGACACTGAAGCTTTCTTT. This codes for CASSQEGTGGDTEAFF.

DNA for the CDR3: TGTGCCAGCAGCTTAGGACTAGCGGCGGAGCAGTACTTC. This translates into CASSLGLAAEQYF. This chain links TRBV11-2 with TRBJ2-7, with TRBD2 matching over 9 bases. V trimming: 1 base; J trimming: 7 bases; junction bases outside the gene matches: 2. The germline V gene has CDR1 SGHAT and CDR2 FQNNGV. This CDR3 spans 13 amino acids.

The chain links TRBV7-6 to TRBJ1-4; D gene uncertain. Germline CDR1 and CDR2: SGHVS and FNYEAQ. This CDR3 spans 13 amino acids. Trimming took 7 bases from V and 8 from J, leaving 14 bases between them. The CDR3 DNA follows: TGTGCCAGCACCGCGAGGAGTGGAGAAAAACTGTTTTTT. It codes for CASTARSGEKLFF.

The chain carries TRBV24-1 and TRBJ2-3; D uncertain. V was pared by 7 bases and J by 2 bases, with 6 bases between. The CDR3 covers 12 residues. From germline, CDR1 is KGHDR and CDR2 SFDVKD. CDR3 loop: CATSHYTDTQYF. The CDR3, as DNA: TGTGCCACCAGCCACTACACAGATACGCAGTATTTT.

This rearrangement joins TRBV5-1 to TRBJ1-1; D is ambiguous. The CDR3 runs 15 residues. Trimming shortened V by 3 bases and J by 2 bases, and 14 bases separated the two germline ends. Germline lookup yields CDR1 SGHRS and CDR2 YFSETQ. In nucleotides, the CDR3 is TGCGCCAGCAGCTCTGGACGGAGGGTCAACACTGAAGCTTTCTTT. It yields the protein CASSSGRRVNTEAFF.

The chain is built from TRBV6-5 and TRBJ1-6; no clear D. Germline lookup yields CDR1 MNHEY and CDR2 SVGAGI. The CDR3 runs to 13 residues. V shed 6 bases and J shed 7 bases, with 10 bases lying between them. The CDR3: CASRTATNSPLHF. The DNA of the CDR3 is TGTGCCAGCAGAACCGCTACGAATTCACCCCTCCACTTT.

Regarding this clone: Compared with germline, one end of the junction differs, possibly owing to a read error. This sequence joins TRBV10-3 and TRBJ2-1; 7 bases are shared with TRBD1. The CDR3 consists of 14 residues. Germline V CDR1 and CDR2: ENHRY, SYGVKD. CDR3 in DNA: TGTGCCATCAGTGTTGGGACAGCCTACGATGAGCAGTTCTTC. Translation gives CAISVGTAYDEQFF.

The chain carries TRBV4-1 and TRBJ2-1, with 9 bases that match TRBD2. Looked up from germline, CDR1 is MGHRA and CDR2 is YSYEKL. The trim removed 2 bases at V and 10 bases at J, leaving 12 bases unmatched. The CDR3 covers 16 residues. The DNA of the CDR3 is TGCGCCAGCAGCCAATCCGGACTAGCGACCCTTGGGGAGCAGTTCTTC. Residues: CASSQSGLATLGEQFF.

This chain connects TRBV12-3 or TRBV12-4 to TRBJ2-5, with D perhaps TRBD1 (5 bases). V shed 1 base and J shed 5 bases, with 8 bases lying between them. The CDR3 has 13 residues. The CDR3 spells CASSLVHRETQYF. CDR3 in DNA: TGTGCCAGCAGTTTAGTCCACAGGGAGACCCAGTACTTC.

The rearrangement links TRBV7-9 to TRBJ2-7; tentative D call: TRBD1 (6 bases). The CDR3 has 16 residues. With 5 bases removed from V and 5 bases from J, the gap between germline ends came to 22 bases. Germline loops: CDR1 SEHNR, CDR2 FQNEAQ (reference sequence). In DNA form, the CDR3 reads TGTGCCAGCAGCCCAGCCCTACAGGGTAAGATCGACGAGCAGTACTTC. Translation gives CASSPALQGKIDEQYF. The variable domain in full, completed from reference TRBV7-9 and TRBJ2-7, reads DTGVSQNPRHKITKRGQNVTFRCDPISEHNRLYWYRQTLGQGPEFLTYFQNEAQLEKSRLLSDRFSAERPKGSFSTLEIQRTEQGDSAMYLCASSPALQGKIDEQYFGPGTRLTVT.